These T cell receptor beta chains were read from a single sample in a study of cytomegalovirus exposure and HLA in healthy donors. This table comes from immunoSEQ multiplex PCR, and its TCRdb copy is limited to in-frame clones, with some not included. Among 120,000 to 150,000 clones listed, about 91% were seen once. Sequenced: PBMCs. The origin of the receptors is a man aged 18 to 30 in good health and CMV-seropositive. The CDR3 runs from the conserved cysteine through the conserved F or W. The order of the fields is clone size, D gene, J gene, V gene, CDR3 DNA, CDR3 protein. The D gene is left open where the match is weak. Expanded clones get a size class; other rows say once, few or many, or leave the size out.

NA | NA | TRBJ1-4 | TRBV28 | TGTGCCAGCAGCCTTGCAACTAATGAAAAACTGTTTTTT | CASSLATNEKLFF
few | TRBD1 | TRBJ2-7 | TRBV19 | TGTGCCAGTAGTCCCCGGACAGGGGGGTACGACGAGCAGTACTTC | CASSPRTGGYDEQYF
NA | NA | TRBJ2-7 | TRBV7-8 | TGTGCCAGCAGCTTAGTTGAAACGAGGGAGCAGTACTTC | CASSLVETREQYF
NA | TRBD1 | TRBJ1-5 | TRBV4-2 | TGTGCCAGCAGCCAACGACAGGGTGGACAGCCCCAGCATTTT | CASSQRQGGQPQHF
NA | NA | TRBJ2-3 | TRBV7-8 | TGTGCCAGCAGCTTAGGTCGGGATACGCAGTATTTT | CASSLGRDTQYF
NA | NA | TRBJ1-1 | TRBV4-1 | TGCGCCAGCAGCCAAGGAACAGTCGCTGAAGCTTTCTTT | CASSQGTVAEAFF
once | NA | TRBJ1-1 | TRBV6-4 | TGTGCCAGCAGTGACAGACACCCGAACACTGAAGCTTTCTTT | CASSDRHPNTEAFF
NA | TRBD1 | TRBJ2-1 | TRBV30 | TGTGCCTGGAACAGGGGAGTCAATGAGCAGTTCTTC | CAWNRGVNEQFF
once | NA | TRBJ1-2 | TRBV6-1 | TGTGCCACCTTGAGCGGAGGGAGTGGGAGCTATGGCTACACCTTC | CATLSGGSGSYGYTF
NA | NA | TRBJ2-1 | TRBV6-6 | TGTGCCAGCAGCCTCCCCGGCTACAATGAGCAGTTCTTC | CASSLPGYNEQFF
NA | TRBD1 | TRBJ1-1 | TRBV7-2 | TGTGCCAGCAGCTTTAGACAGGGTGAAGCTTTCTTT | CASSFRQGEAFF
NA | NA | TRBJ1-5 | TRBV7-9 | TGTGCCAGCAGCCCAGAGGGGGAGGGGAATCAGCCCCAGCATTTT | CASSPEGEGNQPQHF
NA | NA | TRBJ2-7 | TRBV2 | TGTGCCAGCAGTGAAGTCAACGAGCAGTACTTC | CASSEVNEQYF
NA | NA | TRBJ1-5 | TRBV19 | TGTGCCAGTAACGAACGGGGTAGCAATCAGCCCCAGCATTTT | CASNERGSNQPQHF
NA | TRBD1 | TRBJ1-6 | TRBV18 | TGTGCCAGCTCACCAAGGCAGGACAGGAATTCACCCCTCCACTTT | CASSPRQDRNSPLHF
NA | NA | TRBJ1-1 | TRBV7-8 | TGTGCCAGCAGCTTAGGTCGTTTCTACACTGAAGCTTTCTTT | CASSLGRFYTEAFF
NA | NA | TRBJ1-1 | TRBV7-9 | TGTGCCAGCAGGAGGGACACTGAAGCTTTCTTT | CASRRDTEAFF
NA | TRBD2 | TRBJ2-4 | TRBV11-2 | TGTGCCAGCAGCCTCTCCTGGGAGGGAGCCAAAAACATTCAGTACTTC | CASSLSWEGAKNIQYF
NA | TRBD1 | TRBJ2-7 | TRBV7-9 | TGTGCCAGCAGCGCCGGGGACAGCCCCTACGAGCAGTACTTC | CASSAGDSPYEQYF
NA | NA | TRBJ2-5 | TRBV15 | TGTGCCACCAGCAGAGTTTCCATAGGGGGAGAGACCCAGTACTTC | CATSRVSIGGETQYF
NA | TRBD1 | TRBJ1-5 | TRBV5-1 | TGCGCCAGCAGCTCGGGACAGGAGAATCAGCCCCAGCATTTT | CASSSGQENQPQHF
NA | NA | TRBJ1-2 | TRBV19 | TGTGCCAGTAGTTGGGCGGGGAACTATGGCTACACCTTC | CASSWAGNYGYTF
NA | NA | TRBJ2-1 | TRBV9 | TGTGCCAGCAGCGTAGGAAGCGATCGCTCCTACAATGAGCAGTTCTTC | CASSVGSDRSYNEQFF
NA | NA | TRBJ1-2 | TRBV7-3 | TGTGCCAGCAGCTTAACAGGGGGCTATGGCTACACCTTC | CASSLTGGYGYTF
many | TRBD1 | TRBJ1-3 | TRBV4-1 | TGCGCCAGCAGCCAACCCGACAGGGAGGTTAGGAACACCATATATTTT | CASSQPDREVRNTIYF
NA | NA | TRBJ2-3 | TRBV18 | TGTGCCAGCTCACAAGCTAGCACAGATACGCAGTATTTT | CASSQASTDTQYF
NA | NA | TRBJ1-1 | TRBV6-5 | TGTGCCAGCAGTCGGGGAATGAACACTGAAGCTTTCTTT | CASSRGMNTEAFF
NA | NA | TRBJ2-7 | TRBV29-1 | TGCAGCGTTGACCACGCCGGGTCGGGCGAGCAGTACTTC | CSVDHAGSGEQYF
NA | NA | TRBJ2-5 | TRBV4-1 | TGCGCCAGCAGCCACTTAGGGGGGGATCAGTACCAAGAGACCCAGTACTTC | CASSHLGGDQYQETQYF